This TCR beta chain was captured in a study of metastatic and nonmetastatic thyroid tumors. Study-wide results and caveats: In blood and tumor, TCR beta diversity was reportedly significantly higher in malignant thyroid tumors than in benign nodules.

TCRdb redid the clone calls on the PCR reads using MiXCR. This table holds about 26,000 clones, around 24% found once. At least ten counts were recorded for this clone. As yet, its antigen is unknown. Prior to thyroid surgery, none of the patients had received any treatment. The sequencing sample was made of blood. This sequence originates from a female donor with papillary thyroid cancer or a benign thyroid nodule (not recorded which). Some clones in this sample may be carry-over from other donors' samples.

CDR3 in amino acids: CASSVQGRQETQYF. As DNA, the CDR3 is TGTGCCAGCAGCGTACAGGGACGGCAAGAGACCCAGTACTTC. J is TRBJ2-5 and V is TRBV9; TRBD1 or TRBD2 may be the D gene (5 bases each). V lost 1 base, J lost 2 bases, and 9 bases lay in between. Germline values: CDR1 SGDLS, CDR2 YYNGEE. There are 14 residues in the CDR3.